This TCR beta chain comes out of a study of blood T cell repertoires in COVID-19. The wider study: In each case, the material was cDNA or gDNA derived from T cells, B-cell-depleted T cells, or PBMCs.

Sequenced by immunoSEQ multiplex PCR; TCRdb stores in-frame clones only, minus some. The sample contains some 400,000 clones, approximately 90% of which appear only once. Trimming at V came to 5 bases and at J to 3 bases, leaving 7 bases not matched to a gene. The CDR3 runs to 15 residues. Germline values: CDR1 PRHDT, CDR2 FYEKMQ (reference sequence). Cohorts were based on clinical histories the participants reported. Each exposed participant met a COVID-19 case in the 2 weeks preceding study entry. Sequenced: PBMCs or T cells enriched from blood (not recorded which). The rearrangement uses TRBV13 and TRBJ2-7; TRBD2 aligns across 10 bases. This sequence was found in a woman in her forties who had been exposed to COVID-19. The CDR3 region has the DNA TGTGCCAGCAGCCTGGGGGCTAGCGGGAGCTACGAGCAGTACTTC. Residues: CASSLGASGSYEQYF.